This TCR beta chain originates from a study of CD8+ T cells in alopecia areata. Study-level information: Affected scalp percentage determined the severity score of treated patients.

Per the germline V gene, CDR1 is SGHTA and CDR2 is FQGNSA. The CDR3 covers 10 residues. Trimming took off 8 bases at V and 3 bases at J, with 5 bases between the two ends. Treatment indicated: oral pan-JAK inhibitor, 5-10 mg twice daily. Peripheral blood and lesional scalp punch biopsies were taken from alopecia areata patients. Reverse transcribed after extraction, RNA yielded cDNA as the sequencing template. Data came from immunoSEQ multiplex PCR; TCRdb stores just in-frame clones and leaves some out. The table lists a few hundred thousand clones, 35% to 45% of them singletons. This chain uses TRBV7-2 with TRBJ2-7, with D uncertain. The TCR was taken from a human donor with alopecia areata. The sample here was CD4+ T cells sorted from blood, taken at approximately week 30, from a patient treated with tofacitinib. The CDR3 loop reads CASGDYEQYF. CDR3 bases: TGTGCCAGCGGAGACTACGAGCAGTACTTC.